What follows are 6 T cell receptor beta chains derived from one specimen sequenced in a study of blood T cell repertoires in COVID-19. The protocol was immunoSEQ multiplex PCR, while the TCRdb copy is restricted to in-frame clones and leaves out a portion. Of approximately 45,000 clones listed, approximately 87% were seen once; the top ten hold under 2.5%. The sample taken for sequencing was peripheral blood. The receptors originated from a woman aged 80 or older with COVID-19, enrolled during active disease.

The chain recombines TRBV6-5 with TRBJ2-2; possibly TRBD2 for D (6 bases). Germline V gene lookup returns CDR1 MNHEY and CDR2 SVGAGI. The CDR3 covers 15 residues. V was trimmed by 11 bases and J by 6 bases, leaving 22 bases between them. The CDR3 DNA is TGTGCCGGCTCTTTAGCGGCCCCCCCATCCGGGGAGCTGTTTTTT. This encodes CAGSLAAPPSGELFF.

The chain joins TRBV6-4 to TRBJ2-1; the D is unclear. From germline, CDR1 is MRHNA and CDR2 SNTAGT. V was trimmed by 3 bases and J by 0 bases, leaving 21 bases between them. The CDR3 length is 19 residues. CDR3 sequence reads: CASSERLGGYPSSYNEQFF. As DNA, the CDR3 is TGTGCCAGCAGTGAGCGTTTAGGCGGATACCCAAGCTCCTACAATGAGCAGTTCTTC.

The chain couples TRBV3-1 (or the pseudogene TRBV3-2) to TRBJ2-3; D gene unclear. The germline V gene encodes CDR1 LGHDT and CDR2 YNNKEL (reference sequence). Trimming took off 4 bases at V and 2 bases at J, with 16 bases between the two ends. The CDR3 loop spans 16 amino acids. CDR3 DNA sequence: TGTGCCAGCAGCCTTGGCTTTCCCAAACCCACAGATACGCAGTATTTT. Residues: CASSLGFPKPTDTQYF.

The V and J genes are TRBV19 and TRBJ2-2; 8 positions agree with TRBD1. Germline CDR1 and CDR2: LNHDA and SQIVND (reference sequence). The CDR3 covers 14 residues. J gave up 4 bases and V 7 bases, and 5 bases lay outside the gene matches. DNA for the CDR3: TGTGCCAGTATCCATACAGGGGGCACCGGGGAGCTGTTTTTT. Translation: CASIHTGGTGELFF.

As to this clone: The sample holds other DNA sequences that translate to the same CDR3. This chain uses TRBV5-1 with TRBJ2-7; 8 nucleotides align to TRBD1. CDR1 and CDR2 from the germline V gene are SGHRS and YFSETQ. CDR3 length equals 14 residues. Trimming at V came to 3 bases and at J to 1 base, leaving 3 bases not matched to a gene. CDR3 sequence: CASSSGQGSYEQYF. The CDR3 region has the DNA TGCGCCAGCAGCTCAGGACAGGGTTCCTACGAGCAGTACTTC.

The V gene is TRBV7-9, the J gene TRBJ2-3, with a possible D match to TRBD2 (6 bases). Germline CDR1 and CDR2: SEHNR and FQNEAQ (reference sequence). This CDR3 has 14 amino acids. Trimming pared 4 bases from V and 9 bases from J, leaving 17 bases between. The CDR3 nucleotides are TGTGCCAGCAGCTCCTATTCCGGGAGTTCAACGCAGTATTTT. This encodes CASSSYSGSSTQYF.